This is a list of T cell receptor beta chains from one sample in a study of CD8+CD57+ T cells in acquired aplastic anemia. TCRdb reanalysed the reads using MiXCR and keeps one entry per CDR3 protein. Here the sample spans 200,000 or so distinct CDR3 sequences, around 65% being singletons. Sequencing was carried out using sorted CD4+, CD8+, or CD8+CD57+ T cells (not recorded which) from PBMCs. These receptors were taken from a human donor with severe aplastic anemia or a healthy control (not recorded which). Each CDR3 is given with its conserved first and last residue. The D gene is left open where the match is weak. Some rows mark clone size as missing; the rest say once, few, many or name a class of expanded clone.

v_gene,abundance,d_gene,j_gene,CDR3aa,CDR3nt
TRBV7-8,.,.,TRBJ2-7,CASSPKVHRDVQYF,TGTGCCAGCAGTCCAAAGGTCCACAGGGATGTGCAGTACTTC
TRBV6-5,many,TRBD2,TRBJ2-1,CATLAGGRGAEQFF,TGTGCCACCTTAGCGGGGGGCCGGGGGGCTGAGCAGTTCTTC
TRBV29-1,.,.,TRBJ2-1,CSVEDRGVGDNEQFF,TGCAGCGTTGAAGATCGCGGGGTGGGGGACAATGAGCAGTTCTTC
TRBV19,.,.,TRBJ1-6,CACEAGANSPLHF,TGTGCCTGTGAGGCAGGGGCTAATTCACCCCTCCACTTT
TRBV5-6,.,TRBD1,TRBJ1-5,CASSVTGVQPQHF,TGTGCCAGCAGCGTTACAGGGGTTCAGCCCCAGCATTTT
TRBV11-2,.,.,TRBJ1-2,CASSLDLTLVGYTF,TGTGCCAGCAGCTTAGATTTGACACTCGTGGGCTACACCTTC
TRBV12-3/TRBV12-4,many,.,TRBJ2-7,CASSPRVKSEQYF,TGTGCCAGCAGCCCAAGGGTGAAATCCGAGCAGTACTTC
TRBV29-1,few,.,TRBJ2-2,CSVAANTGELFF,TGCAGCGTAGCCGCGAACACCGGGGAGCTGTTTTTT
TRBV27,.,.,TRBJ1-1,CASSLMGGRTEAFF,TGTGCCAGCAGTTTAATGGGGGGTCGCACTGAAGCTTTCTTT
TRBV9,.,.,TRBJ2-7,CASSVTRQEQYF,TGTGCCAGCAGCGTTACAAGGCAGGAGCAGTACTTC
TRBV24-1,few,TRBD2,TRBJ2-7,CATSDLGQGGEQYF,TGTGCCACCAGTGATTTGGGCCAGGGAGGGGAGCAGTACTTC
TRBV7-9,.,TRBD2,TRBJ2-1,CASSFSSGGAGMDEQFF,TGTGCCAGCAGCTTTTCGAGCGGGGGGGCCGGGATGGATGAGCAGTTCTTC
TRBV19,.,.,TRBJ1-1,CASSIHRNTEAFF,TGTGCCAGTAGTATACACAGGAACACTGAGGCTTTCTTT
TRBV13,few,.,TRBJ1-6,CASSLGPGHPHF,TGTGCCAGCAGCTTAGGCCCGGGACATCCCCACTTT
TRBV12-3/TRBV12-4,many,.,TRBJ2-5,CASSLRQGGQETQYF,TGTGCCAGCAGTTTGCGGCAGGGAGGCCAAGAGACCCAGTACTTC
TRBV10-2,.,.,TRBJ2-5,CASSDPDAGNQETQYF,TGCGCCAGCAGTGATCCGGACGCCGGGAACCAAGAGACCCAGTACTTC
TRBV7-9,.,TRBD1,TRBJ2-3,CASRLDRDRDTDTQYF,TGTGCCAGCAGGCTCGACCGGGACAGGGATACAGATACGCAGTATTTT
TRBV7-9,.,.,TRBJ2-7,CASSLLGDRQQYF,TGTGCCAGCAGCTTATTAGGGGACCGCCAGCAGTACTTC
TRBV6-1,.,.,TRBJ2-7,CASSDLGGTSSYEQYF,TGTGCCAGCAGTGATCTGGGCGGGACAAGCTCCTACGAGCAGTACTTC
TRBV6-5,.,TRBD1,TRBJ1-3,CASSQGGDSSGNTIYF,TGTGCCAGCAGCCAGGGGGGGGACAGCTCTGGAAACACCATATATTTT
TRBV5-1,.,.,TRBJ2-3,CASSFIGQAGGTDTQYF,TGCGCCAGCAGCTTTATAGGACAGGCGGGGGGCACAGATACGCAGTATTTT
TRBV20-1,many,.,TRBJ2-2,CSARDLRLNTGELFF,TGCAGTGCTAGAGATTTGAGGTTAAACACCGGGGAGCTGTTTTTT
TRBV20-1,.,.,TRBJ1-1,CSALHPVNTEAFF,TGCAGTGCCCTTCATCCGGTGAACACTGAAGCTTTCTTT
TRBV10-3,few,.,TRBJ2-7,CAIRLANEQYF,TGTGCCATCAGACTAGCTAACGAGCAGTACTTC
TRBV10-3,few,.,TRBJ1-6,CAITGGVNSPLHF,TGTGCCATCACGGGAGGGGTCAATTCACCCCTCCACTTT
TRBV20-1,.,TRBD2,TRBJ2-5,CSAKAGVEETQYF,TGCAGTGCTAAAGCGGGAGTCGAGGAGACCCAGTACTTC
TRBV19,.,.,TRBJ1-2,CASSISVYGYTF,TGTGCCAGTAGTATATCCGTCTATGGCTACACCTTC
TRBV2,many,.,TRBJ1-5,CASSENRDSNQPQHF,TGTGCCAGCAGTGAAAACAGGGATAGCAATCAGCCCCAGCATTTT
TRBV29-1,.,TRBD1,TRBJ2-7,CSVLRGTSYEQYF,TGCAGCGTCCTCAGGGGGACGTCCTACGAGCAGTACTTC
TRBV7-9,.,.,TRBJ2-1,CASSPTGTTPYNEQFF,TGTGCCAGCAGTCCGACCGGGACAACTCCTTACAATGAGCAGTTCTTC
TRBV20-1,.,.,TRBJ2-5,CSARSGGGVKETQYF,TGCAGTGCTAGATCTGGGGGCGGGGTCAAAGAGACCCAGTACTTC
TRBV24-1,few,.,TRBJ2-3,CATSDFLGDTDTQYF,TGTGCCACCAGTGATTTCTTAGGGGACACAGATACGCAGTATTTT
TRBV5-8,many,TRBD2,TRBJ2-3,CASSLLASGADTQYF,TGTGCCAGCAGCTTACTAGCTAGCGGTGCAGATACGCAGTATTTT
TRBV11-1,.,.,TRBJ1-2,CASSLAKGHVGGYTF,TGTGCCAGCAGCTTAGCTAAAGGACACGTTGGAGGCTACACCTTC
TRBV4-1,many,TRBD1,TRBJ1-2,CASSPGTVPGYTF,TGCGCCAGCAGCCCTGGGACAGTCCCTGGCTACACCTTC
TRBV29-1,few,TRBD2,TRBJ2-5,CSVMPSGPASSQYF,TGCAGCGTTATGCCTAGCGGGCCTGCCTCCTCCCAGTACTTC
TRBV2,.,.,TRBJ2-6,CASSGVLPGANVLTF,TGTGCCAGCAGTGGAGTACTCCCTGGGGCCAACGTCCTGACTTTC
TRBV6-4,few,.,TRBJ2-6,CASSEGGSAANVLTF,TGTGCCAGCAGTGAAGGGGGGTCTGCGGCCAACGTCCTGACTTTC
TRBV6-5,.,.,TRBJ1-1,CASRLSENTEAFF,TGTGCCAGTCGACTCAGCGAGAACACTGAAGCTTTCTTT
TRBV7-8,.,.,TRBJ1-4,CASSIDGATNEKLFF,TGTGCCAGCAGCATCGACGGTGCAACTAATGAAAAACTGTTTTTT
TRBV29-1,.,.,TRBJ2-7,CSVEGASGRAYEQYF,TGCAGCGTTGAAGGGGCCTCGGGCAGAGCCTACGAGCAGTACTTC
TRBV20-1,.,.,TRBJ2-1,CSARELSGIQYNEQFF,TGCAGTGCTAGAGAGTTGTCAGGGATACAGTACAATGAGCAGTTCTTC
TRBV5-4,.,.,TRBJ2-5,CASSPGWGDGNLETQYF,TGTGCCAGCAGCCCCGGGTGGGGCGACGGTAACCTAGAGACCCAGTACTTC
TRBV5-1,.,TRBD1,TRBJ1-3,CASSLSGQGNNIYF,TGCGCCAGCAGCTTGTCGGGACAGGGAAACAACATATATTTT
TRBV25-1,few,.,TRBJ2-6,CASSEQVGANVLTF,TGTGCCAGCAGTGAACAGGTCGGGGCCAACGTCCTGACTTTC
TRBV29-1,.,.,TRBJ1-4,CSVSVSATNEKLFF,TGCAGCGTTAGTGTAAGCGCAACTAATGAAAAACTGTTTTTT
TRBV24-1,few,.,TRBJ2-1,CATSAYNEQFF,TGTGCCACCAGTGCCTACAATGAGCAGTTCTTC
TRBV7-9,.,.,TRBJ1-2,CASSAWGADGYTF,TGTGCCAGCTCTGCTTGGGGGGCGGATGGCTACACCTTC
TRBV9,many,.,TRBJ2-7,CASSRGDYEQYF,TGTGCCAGCAGCAGGGGTGACTACGAGCAGTACTTC
TRBV12-3/TRBV12-4,.,.,TRBJ1-1,CASSSYVNTEAFF,TGTGCCAGCAGTTCGTACGTAAACACTGAAGCTTTCTTT
TRBV15,.,TRBD2,TRBJ2-7,CASSLGLGSGVTYGQYF,TGTGCCAGCAGCTTGGGATTGGGTAGCGGGGTAACCTACGGGCAGTACTTC
TRBV3-1,.,.,TRBJ1-3,CASSQDQTTGNTIYF,TGTGCCAGCAGCCAAGATCAGACGACTGGAAACACCATATATTTT